The 18 T cell receptor beta chains given below trace back to one sample, sequenced in a study of Ad26.COV2.S vaccination and SARS-CoV-2 variants. Treatment: over 15 received Ad26.COV2.S at low or high dose, single or two shots; 5 received placebo; per-sample allocation not given. Each sample was drawn 63 days after the first injection (of vaccine or placebo). Clones were read by immunoSEQ multiplex PCR, and TCRdb kept only the in-frame ones, dropping some. The sample yields about 350,000 clones, 80% to 90% seen once. The sequencing here drew on peripheral blood, taken in a trial of Ad26.COV2.S vaccine versus placebo. Receptors originate from a person aged 18 to 59 who received the Ad26.COV2.S COVID-19 vaccine or a placebo.

The rearrangement uses TRBV7-9 and TRBJ2-7, with TRBD1 matching 7 bases. The germline V gene encodes CDR1 SEHNR and CDR2 FQNEAQ (reference sequence). The CDR3 contains 14 residues. V dropped 3 bases and J dropped 0; count of bases not matched to a gene: 2. The CDR3 protein is CASSFTGASYEQYF. The CDR3 DNA reads as TGTGCCAGCAGCTTTACAGGGGCCTCCTACGAGCAGTACTTC.

The V call is TRBV5-3, the J call TRBJ2-5; D not resolved. TRBV5-3 is given ORF status, its function remaining uncertain. The ends were cut back, 0 bases at V and 0 bases at J, with 3 bases in the middle. This CDR3 comprises 13 residues. The DNA for the CDR3 is TGTGCCAGAAGCTTGGCCCACCAAGAGACCCAGTACTTC. Amino acid sequence: CARSLAHQETQYF.

V gene TRBV13 combines with J gene TRBJ2-2; D unclear. Germline V CDR1 and CDR2: PRHDT, FYEKMQ (reference sequence). Trimming took off 1 base at V and 7 bases at J, with 10 bases between the two ends. The CDR3 covers 14 residues. The CDR3 sequence is CASSLVGRDGELFF. CDR3 nucleotides: TGTGCCAGCAGCTTAGTAGGACGTGACGGGGAGCTGTTTTTT.

V usage is TRBV10-3 and J usage is TRBJ2-1, with D possibly being TRBD1 (6 bases). The CDR3 has 15 amino acids. In germline, CDR1 is ENHRY, CDR2 SYGVKD. V was clipped by 2 bases and J by 0 bases, with 8 bases between them. CDR3 amino acids: CAISERTASYNEQFF. The CDR3 DNA follows: TGTGCCATCAGTGAGAGGACAGCCTCCTACAATGAGCAGTTCTTC.

V usage is TRBV5-1 and J usage is TRBJ2-5; 7 bases fit TRBD1. J gave up 1 base and V 4 bases, and 10 bases lay outside the gene matches. The length of the CDR3 is 16 residues. Germline CDR1 reads SGHRS; CDR2 reads YFSETQ. This CDR3 is CASSVGTAGSQETQYF. The DNA for the CDR3 is TGCGCCAGCAGCGTAGGGACAGCAGGATCCCAAGAGACCCAGTACTTC. Variable domain in full (rest from reference TRBV5-1 and TRBJ2-5): KAGVTQTPRYLIKTRGQQVTLSCSPISGHRSVSWYQQTPGQGLQFLFEYFSETQRNKGNFPGRFSGRQFSNSRSEMNVSTLELGDSALYLCASSVGTAGSQETQYFGPGTRLLVL.

The rearrangement joins TRBV6-5 to TRBJ2-1; 8 bases fit TRBD1. CDR3 length: 16 residues. Germline CDR1 reads MNHEY; CDR2 reads SVGAGI. V was pared by 4 bases and J by 1 base, with 6 bases of the junction left unmatched. The CDR3 DNA is TGTGCCAGCAGTTCGGACAGGGAATTTTCCTACAATGAGCAGTTCTTC. This encodes CASSSDREFSYNEQFF.

J is TRBJ2-1 and V is TRBV5-1, with D perhaps TRBD2 (6 bases). Germline CDR1 and CDR2: SGHRS and YFSETQ. V dropped 0 bases and J dropped 2 bases, with 9 bases sitting between them. The CDR3 extends over 15 amino acids. The CDR3 spells CASSLAAGTYNEQFF. The CDR3 DNA reads TGCGCCAGCAGCTTGGCTGCGGGGACCTACAATGAGCAGTTCTTC.

The chain has TRBV5-1 and TRBJ1-2; no clear D gene. The germline V and J ends were trimmed by 0 bases and 0 bases, with 9 bases remaining between them. Germline V gene sequence: CDR1 SGHRS, CDR2 YFSETQ. This CDR3 has 15 residues. CDR3 sequence reads: CASSLAEVPNYGYTF. The CDR3 DNA follows: TGCGCCAGCAGCTTGGCCGAGGTTCCTAACTATGGCTACACCTTC.

J is TRBJ2-2 and V is TRBV25-1; possible D gene TRBD1, 5 bases. CDR3 length: 11 residues. The V gene lost 6 bases and the J gene lost 10 bases, with 9 bases spanning the gap. Germline-derived CDR1 and CDR2 are MGHDK and SYGVNS. The CDR3 nucleotides read TGTGCCAGCAGCAACGGACAGGAGCTGTTTTTT. This codes for CASSNGQELFF.

The J gene is TRBJ2-7, the V gene TRBV10-3, with 8 bases fitting TRBD1. The CDR3 has 18 residues. Germline lookup yields CDR1 ENHRY and CDR2 SYGVKD. The J segment lost 2 bases and the V segment lost 4 bases, leaving 16 bases of the junction unmatched. The CDR3: CAISGRGQGGKPTYEQYF. The CDR3 DNA reads as TGTGCCATCAGTGGCCGAGGACAGGGAGGTAAACCGACCTACGAGCAGTACTTC.

The CDR3 loop is CASSQAGVNEKLFF. The CDR3 DNA is TGTGCCAGCAGCCAAGCTGGGGTGAATGAAAAACTGTTTTTT. This chain links TRBV3-1 (or the pseudogene TRBV3-2) with TRBJ1-4; D remains ambiguous. CDR3 length: 14 amino acids. With 1 base removed from V and 5 bases from J, the gap between germline ends came to 8 bases. From germline, CDR1 is LGHDT and CDR2 YNNKEL (reference sequence).

The sample holds one count of this clone. CDR3 residues: CASSMSGTSVTSTDTQYF. DNA for the CDR3: TGTGCCAGCAGCATGTCCGGGACTAGCGTAACTAGCACAGATACGCAGTATTTT. The rearrangement uses TRBV13 and TRBJ2-3, with 10 bases fitting TRBD2. Germline V gene lookup returns CDR1 PRHDT and CDR2 FYEKMQ (reference sequence). The CDR3 loop spans 18 amino acids. The V gene end was trimmed by 5 bases and the J gene end by 0 bases; junction bases not matched to a gene: 11.

This rearrangement joins TRBV7-8 to TRBJ2-4; D is uncertain. V was pared by 1 base and J by 2 bases, with 15 bases between. The CDR3 runs 17 residues. Looked up from germline, CDR1 is SGHVS and CDR2 is FQNEAQ. In DNA, the CDR3 is TGTGCCAGCAGCTTAGACGGTCCTATACGTACCAAAAACATTCAGTACTTC. This codes for CASSLDGPIRTKNIQYF. Drawing the rest from reference TRBV7-8 and TRBJ2-4, the complete variable domain is GAGVSQSPRYKVAKRGQDVALRCDPISGHVSLFWYQQALGQGPEFLTYFQNEAQLDKSGLPSDRFFAERPEGSVSTLKIQRTQQEDSAVYLCASSLDGPIRTKNIQYFGAGTRLSVL.

The V gene is TRBV7-2, the J gene TRBJ1-6, with a weak D call TRBD1 (5 bases). From germline, CDR1 is SGHTA and CDR2 FQGNSA. The CDR3 sequence is 15 residues long. The ends were cut back, 4 bases at V and 7 bases at J, with 14 bases in the middle. CDR3 nucleotides: TGTGCCAGCAGCTCCGACGGGACTCGGAATTCACCCCTCCACTTT. This gives the protein CASSSDGTRNSPLHF.

This chain connects TRBV5-1 to TRBJ2-1, with TRBD1 as a possible D gene (5 bases). CDR3 length equals 16 residues. With 2 bases removed from V and 0 bases from J, the gap between germline ends came to 12 bases. Germline V lookup: CDR1 SGHRS, CDR2 YFSETQ. CDR3 nucleotide sequence: TGCGCCAGCAGCTTAACGCAGGGTCCCTCCTACAATGAGCAGTTCTTC. Translating it yields CASSLTQGPSYNEQFF.

The CDR3 nucleotides are TGTGCCAGCAGCCAACAAGGCGATGAGCAGTTCTTC. This encodes CASSQQGDEQFF. The chain links TRBV7-9 to TRBJ2-1; D is unresolved. Germline CDR1 and CDR2: SEHNR and FQNEAQ (reference sequence). V lost 5 bases and J 8 bases, leaving 10 bases between the germline ends. This CDR3 region has 12 residues.

A note on this clone: In the same sample, other DNA sequences code for this CDR3. V gene TRBV19 combines with J gene TRBJ1-5; D possibly corresponds to TRBD1 (6 bases). Germline CDR1 reads LNHDA; CDR2 reads SQIVND (reference sequence). CDR3 length: 14 amino acids. V lost 3 bases to trimming and J lost 3 bases, with 9 bases between them. CDR3 DNA sequence: TGTGCCAGTAGTATTCGGGACAACAATCAGCCCCAGCATTTT. It is translated as CASSIRDNNQPQHF.

This chain joins TRBV6-4 and TRBJ1-4; 7 bases are shared with TRBD1. The germline CDR1 and CDR2 sequences are MRHNA and SNTAGT. This CDR3 has 16 residues. The J segment lost 0 bases and the V segment lost 5 bases, leaving 6 bases of the junction unmatched. CDR3 residues: CASSKGQIATNEKLFF. CDR3 coding DNA: TGTGCCAGCAGTAAGGGACAGATTGCAACTAATGAAAAACTGTTTTTT.